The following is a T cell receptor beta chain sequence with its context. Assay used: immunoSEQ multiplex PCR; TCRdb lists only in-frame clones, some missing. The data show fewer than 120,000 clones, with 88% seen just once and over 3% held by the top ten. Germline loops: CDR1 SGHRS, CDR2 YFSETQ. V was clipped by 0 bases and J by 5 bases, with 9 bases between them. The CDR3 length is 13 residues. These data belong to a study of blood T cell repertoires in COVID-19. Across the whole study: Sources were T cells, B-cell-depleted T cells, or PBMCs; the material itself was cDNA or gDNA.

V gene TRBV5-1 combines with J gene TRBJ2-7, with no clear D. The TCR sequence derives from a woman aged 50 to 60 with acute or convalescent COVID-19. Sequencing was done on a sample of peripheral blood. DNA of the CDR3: TGCGCCAGCAGCTTGGGGCAGTTGAACGAGCAGTACTTC. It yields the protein CASSLGQLNEQYF.